This T cell receptor (beta chain) came from a study of cytomegalovirus exposure and HLA in healthy donors (TCRdb year 2017). About the investigation overall: A later analysis indicated that the 130 or so validation repertoires were generated on the platform also employed for the 600 to 750 repertoires of the first cohort. The study combined high-throughput TCR immunosequencing, statistical association of individual TCRs with disease status, and machine learning to predict cytomegalovirus infection status. Along with the approximately 700-subject first cohort, a separate validation cohort of more than 90 different subjects was used. The study was designed to test whether signatures of past pathogen exposure could be identified by cataloging public T cell receptors.

The donors belonged to the validation cohort of about 110 subjects, which was separate from the approximately 610-subject first cohort. The paper's findings and limits, for the study overall: A few of the identified cytomegalovirus-associated TCR beta chains were confirmed in vitro to be specific for cytomegalovirus antigens. A later analysis lacked HLA typing for the validation cohort, so it scored co-occurrence in that cohort across all 120 or so repertoires. In a later analysis, TCRs clustered in the first cohort were found to also tend to co-occur in the 120 or so validation repertoires, with 94% of cluster scores above 0. It was suggested by the authors that the approach could potentially be generalized to other disease states and immunological phenotypes. The study listed 164 TCR beta chains as associated with cytomegalovirus. In both the original and validation cohorts, the classifier was reported to diagnose cytomegalovirus status with high specificity and sensitivity. Across donors, most TCR sequences were observed very rarely, whereas some public TCRs were present in many individuals.

V was cut back by 6 bases and J by 7 bases, leaving a gap of 11 bases between them. Counted from cysteine to phenylalanine, this CDR3 has 13 amino acids. The entry retains the CDR3 DNA only, 39 bases that are in frame from base 1. CDR1 SGDLS and CDR2 YYNGEE are derived from the germline V gene. Comment on this clone: It lacks a known antigen. Base qualities are not recorded, but no much larger clone differs from it by a single base.

Libraries came from the immunoSEQ multiplex PCR assay. The original methods were these. To diagnose cytomegalovirus status from the catalog of TCR beta chain sequences, a statistical classification framework was built. The table was pulled from immuneACCESS by TCRdb, which kept in-frame rearrangements only. Such tables lose some clones; where checked, under half of the loss comes from unresolved V genes, and the rest has no known cause. V, J and clone size are those of that table, while D and trimming were read from the DNA. The sample table holds 150,000 to 200,000 clones, of which about 89% were seen once. The top ten clones comprise around 7.2% of the sample.

The chain uses TRBV9 and TRBJ1-6, with TRBD1 tentatively as D gene (6 bases match). Sequenced material: PBMCs. The receptor was derived from a man aged 30 to 45 in good health and CMV-seropositive. The CDR3 amino acid sequence is: CASNRETNSPLHF. The sequenced DNA: TGTGCCAGCAACAGGGAAACGAATTCACCCCTCCACTTT.